These T cell receptor beta chains were read from a single sample in a study of shared clonotypes between healthy human individuals. Assay used: immunoSEQ multiplex PCR; TCRdb lists only in-frame clones, some missing. This table holds about 490,000 clones, 75% to 85% found once. Sequencing was carried out using PBMCs. The receptor set was obtained from a woman in her thirties or forties in good health. Some clones in this sample may be carry-over from other donors' samples. Both conserved end residues are trimmed from each CDR3.

TRBJ2-1	TRBV28	ASSFPSGGRNEQF
TRBJ2-3	TRBV5-6	ASSRNTDTQY
TRBJ2-7	TRBV23-1	ASSQSIQGFSYEQY
TRBJ2-2	TRBV18	ASSLVRGEGTGELF
TRBJ1-5	TRBV10-1	ASNESSVQGNQPQH
TRBJ1-1	TRBV5-1	ASSSDGENTEAF
TRBJ1-1	TRBV28	ASSGGAEAF
TRBJ1-3	TRBV7-6	ASSLVTGAPGNTIY
TRBJ2-3	TRBV19	ASSTIAGGPISTDTQY
TRBJ2-7	TRBV6-6	ASSLTRGSSYEQY
TRBJ2-1	TRBV7-2	ASSLRTSNEQF
TRBJ2-5	TRBV6-5	ASSYLGRTQETQY
TRBJ1-1	TRBV7-9	ASSWENTEAF
TRBJ2-3	TRBV21-1	ASSKEPNELTDTQY
TRBJ2-3	TRBV6-1	ASSVVAASGSADTQY
TRBJ2-3	TRBV25-1	ASSVDRLAEHTDTQY
TRBJ1-2	TRBV7-3	ASSPTGGQAYGYT
TRBJ2-5	TRBV4-3	ASSPRLSGEQETQY
TRBJ2-5	TRBV19	ASNRDRAVIAQY
TRBJ1-1	TRBV27	ASSFWGSEAF
TRBJ1-1	TRBV18	ASSPLGAEGTEAF